This entry describes one T cell receptor (beta chain). Its antigen is unidentified. The source of the sample is a study of cytomegalovirus exposure and HLA in healthy donors. 60 Vbeta and 13 Jbeta primers were used in PCR. TCRdb's copy holds only in-frame clones and misses some; the assay was immunoSEQ multiplex PCR. The repertoire includes approximately 130,000 clones, about two thirds of them detected once, and over 2% sits in the top ten. Per germline, CDR1 LNHDA and CDR2 SQIVND (reference sequence). V was clipped by 6 bases and J by 3 bases, with 14 bases between them. The CDR3 sequence is 15 residues long. Whole-study results and caveats: Earlier analysis looked at TCR beta V segments, and most were productive about 90% or about 30% of the time. CMV serostatus stood as the only immune exposure information on hand.

The chain has TRBV19 and TRBJ2-2, with D possibly matching TRBD2 (7 bases). Source material: PBMCs. This sequence originates from an older woman in good health and CMV-seropositive. CDR3 bases: TGTGCCAGTAGACCGGGGGGCTTCTACACCGGGGAGCTGTTTTTT. This sequence encodes CASRPGGFYTGELFF. Looking up the rest from reference TRBV19 and TRBJ2-2 gives the full variable domain: DGGITQSPKYLFRKEGQNVTLSCEQNLNHDAMYWYRQDPGQGLRLIYYSQIVNDFQKGDIAEGYSVSREKKESFPLTVTSAQKNPTAFYLCASRPGGFYTGELFFGEGSRLTVL.